The clone carrying this T cell receptor beta chain was seen ten or more times. What it binds is unknown. Molecular barcoded adaptors covering alpha/delta and beta/gamma chains were used on 400 ng RNA. TCRdb re-derived calls from the reads in MiXCR, one entry per CDR3 protein. The repertoire holds 20,000 or so distinct CDR3 sequences, with 22% as singletons. The source of the sample is a study of read filtering for tumor transcriptome and immune sequencing. In the study overall: Roughly 8 patients were R-ISS I, some 15 were R-ISS II, 7 were R-ISS III.

Findings and caveats of the study: RNA-seq captured clonotypes less deeply and reliably than IR-seq.

The TCR was taken from a donor at least 40 years old with multiple myeloma. Sample: a population of CD138-negative cells sorted from bone marrow.

The CDR3 is CASSPETSGGADTQYF. The CDR3 DNA follows: TGCGCCAGCAGCCCGGAGACTAGCGGGGGGGCGGATACGCAGTATTTT. The rearrangement uses TRBV5-1 and TRBJ2-3; TRBD2 agrees at 14 bases. After removal of 4 bases from V and 6 bases from J, the junction contained 7 bases not matched to a gene. The CDR3 runs to 16 residues. Germline CDR1 is SGHRS and CDR2 is YFSETQ.